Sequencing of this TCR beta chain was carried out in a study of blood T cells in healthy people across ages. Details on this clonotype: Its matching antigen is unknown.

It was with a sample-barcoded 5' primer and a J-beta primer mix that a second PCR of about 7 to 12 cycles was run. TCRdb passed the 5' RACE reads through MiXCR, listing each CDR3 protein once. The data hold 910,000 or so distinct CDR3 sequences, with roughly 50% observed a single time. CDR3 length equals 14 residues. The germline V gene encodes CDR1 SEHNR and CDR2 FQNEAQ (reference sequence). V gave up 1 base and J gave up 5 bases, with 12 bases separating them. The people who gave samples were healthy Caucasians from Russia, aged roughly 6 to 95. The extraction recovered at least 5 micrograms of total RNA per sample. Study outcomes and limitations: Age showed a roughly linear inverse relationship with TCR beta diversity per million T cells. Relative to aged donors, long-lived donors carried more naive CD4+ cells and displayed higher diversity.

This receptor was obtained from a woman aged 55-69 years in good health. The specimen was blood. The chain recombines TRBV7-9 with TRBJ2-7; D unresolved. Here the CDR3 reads CASSLEYQANEQYF. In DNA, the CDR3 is TGTGCCAGCAGCTTAGAGTACCAGGCGAACGAGCAGTACTTC.